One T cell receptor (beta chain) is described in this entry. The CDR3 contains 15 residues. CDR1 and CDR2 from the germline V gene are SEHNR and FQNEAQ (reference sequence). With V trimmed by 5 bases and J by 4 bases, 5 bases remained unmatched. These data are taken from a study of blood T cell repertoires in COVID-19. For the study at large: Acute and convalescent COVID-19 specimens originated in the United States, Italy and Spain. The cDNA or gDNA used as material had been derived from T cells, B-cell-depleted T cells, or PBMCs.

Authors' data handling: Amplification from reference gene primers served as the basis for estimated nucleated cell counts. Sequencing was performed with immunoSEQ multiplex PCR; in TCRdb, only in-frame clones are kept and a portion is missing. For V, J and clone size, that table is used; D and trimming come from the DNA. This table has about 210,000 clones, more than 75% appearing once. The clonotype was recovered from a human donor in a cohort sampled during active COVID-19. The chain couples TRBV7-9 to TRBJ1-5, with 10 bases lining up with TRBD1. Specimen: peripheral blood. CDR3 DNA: TGTGCCAGCAGCCCGGGACAGGGGAGGAATCAGCCCCAGCATTTT. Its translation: CASSPGQGRNQPQHF.